These 22 T cell receptor beta chains originate from one sample sequenced in a study of shared clonotypes between healthy human individuals (dated by TCRdb to about 2020). Library preparation employed the immunoSEQ multiplex PCR assay. In TCRdb, the immuneACCESS table is reduced to in-frame sequences with V and J assigned. These tables do not hold every clone; where another copy was compared, an unresolved V gene accounts for under half, and the others remain unexplained. This sample gives approximately 980,000 clones in total; 70% to 85% of them show up just once. The top ten hold nearly 1.5% of the sample. Material: memory CD4+ T cells sorted from blood. Interpreted using the paper, the cell subset or site label stands for: CD45RA-negative fraction. Receptors originate from a man between 18 and 35 years old in good health.

The V call is TRBV27, the J call TRBJ1-6; D call uncertain. V was clipped by 6 bases and J by 6 bases, with 18 bases between them. The CDR3 has 16 residues. Germline V gives CDR1 MNHEY, CDR2 SMNVEV (reference sequence). The CDR3 bases are TGTGCCAGCAGCCTTCGAGGGCAGGTTATTAATTCACCCCTCCACTTT. As protein: CASSLRGQVINSPLHF.

The chain is built from TRBV4-1 and TRBJ2-4; 9 bases align to TRBD1. Germline trimming cut 3 bases from V and 2 bases from J; bases unmatched to any gene: 14. Looked up from germline, CDR1 is MGHRA and CDR2 is YSYEKL. The CDR3 is 19 amino acids. The DNA of the CDR3 is TGCGCCAGCAGCCATATTCCCGGACAGGGGAGGAGGCCCAAAAACATTCAGTACTTC. Encoded protein: CASSHIPGQGRRPKNIQYF.

V and J are TRBV7-2 and TRBJ1-2; D possibly corresponds to TRBD1 (5 bases). The V and J ends lost 0 bases and 4 bases respectively, with 12 bases between them. CDR1 and CDR2 from the germline V gene are SGHTA and FQGNSA. The CDR3 consists of 15 residues. The CDR3 DNA follows: TGTGCCAGCAGCTTAGCGCCGGGGGGAGGCTATGGCTACACCTTC. Its translation is CASSLAPGGGYGYTF.

The V call is TRBV6-1, the J call TRBJ2-3; D call uncertain. This CDR3 is built from 14 residues. V lost 4 bases to trimming and J lost 2 bases, with 10 bases between them. Germline values: CDR1 MNHNS, CDR2 SASEGT. For the CDR3, the DNA is TGTGCCAGCAGTGTGGACCGTGCCACAGATACGCAGTATTTT. This codes for CASSVDRATDTQYF.

The chain has TRBV7-2 and TRBJ2-7; 7 bases are shared with TRBD1. The V gene end was trimmed by 3 bases and the J gene end by 0 bases; junction bases not matched to a gene: 8. Germline loops: CDR1 SGHTA, CDR2 FQGNSA. The CDR3 sequence is 16 residues long. CDR3 amino acids: CASSFTGTASSYEQYF. In DNA form, the CDR3 reads TGTGCCAGCAGCTTCACCGGGACAGCCAGCTCCTACGAGCAGTACTTC.

The J gene is TRBJ2-3, the V gene TRBV7-2; the D gene is possibly TRBD2 (6 bases). V was trimmed by 6 bases and J by 1 base, leaving 17 bases between them. The CDR3 has 16 amino acids. Germline CDR1 and CDR2: SGHTA and FQGNSA. The CDR3 sequence is CASSYSGRFGTDTQYF. The CDR3 DNA follows: TGTGCCAGCAGTTATTCAGGGAGGTTCGGCACAGATACGCAGTATTTT.

This clone was detected only a few times. The CDR3 region is CASRPGLPNTGELFF. Written as DNA, the CDR3 is TGTGCCAGCAGACCCGGACTGCCGAACACCGGGGAGCTGTTTTTT. The rearrangement uses TRBV2 and TRBJ2-2; the D gene is possibly TRBD2 (5 bases). The germline V gene has CDR1 SNHLY and CDR2 FYNNEI. V lost 6 bases, J lost 0 bases, and 11 bases lay in between. The CDR3 runs 15 residues.

This clone was detected once. The chain is built from TRBV6-1 and TRBJ1-4; D uncertain. The CDR3 loop spans 12 amino acids. The V end was cut by 4 bases, the J end by 8 bases, with 8 bases between. Germline CDR1 and CDR2: MNHNS and SASEGT. The CDR3 region has the DNA TGTGCCAGCAGTGGCCATACGGAAAAACTGTTTTTT. As protein: CASSGHTEKLFF.

V and J are TRBV28 and TRBJ2-5, with D hard to call. Germline V gives CDR1 MDHEN, CDR2 SYDVKM. V lost 5 bases to trimming and J lost 1 base, with 11 bases between them. The CDR3 has 14 residues. CDR3 DNA: TGTGCCAGCAGTCGAACACCGTTCCAAGAGACCCAGTACTTC. This gives the protein CASSRTPFQETQYF.

The J gene is TRBJ2-2, the V gene TRBV6-6, with D tentatively TRBD2 (6 bases). There are 15 residues in the CDR3. The V gene lost 8 bases and the J gene lost 6 bases, with 19 bases spanning the gap. CDR1 and CDR2 (germline): MNHNY, SVGAGI (reference sequence). The CDR3, as DNA: TGTGCCAGCCATCCGCGGGGAGTCGGTTCCGGGGAGCTGTTTTTT. Protein product: CASHPRGVGSGELFF.

The V and J genes are TRBV5-1 and TRBJ1-6; D call uncertain. The CDR3 extends over 16 amino acids. From germline, CDR1 is SGHRS and CDR2 YFSETQ. V was pared by 6 bases and J by 5 bases, with 18 bases between. In DNA form, the CDR3 reads TGCGCCAGCACCGAACAGCTACTTGGGGATAATTCACCCCTCCACTTT. This sequence encodes CASTEQLLGDNSPLHF.

The J gene is TRBJ2-2, the V gene TRBV6-1; D remains ambiguous. This CDR3 is built from 14 residues. Germline loops: CDR1 MNHNS, CDR2 SASEGT. V lost 2 bases and J lost 7, with 11 bases in between. CDR3 protein: CASSELVGFGELFF. DNA of the CDR3: TGTGCCAGCAGTGAATTGGTAGGGTTCGGGGAGCTGTTTTTT.

V usage is TRBV28 and J usage is TRBJ2-1; a weak D match, TRBD2 (5 bases). Germline lookup yields CDR1 MDHEN and CDR2 SYDVKM. This CDR3 is built from 15 residues. V lost 5 bases to trimming and J lost 5 bases, with 16 bases between them. CDR3 in DNA: TGTGCCAGCAGTCTTACTAGTCTCGGGAACAATGAGCAGTTCTTC. Its translation: CASSLTSLGNNEQFF. The full variable domain, its missing parts supplied by reference TRBV28 and TRBJ2-1, is DVKVTQSSRYLVKRTGEKVFLECVQDMDHENMFWYRQDPGLGLRLIYFSYDVKMKEKGDIPEGYSVSREKKERFSLILESASTNQTSMYLCASSLTSLGNNEQFFGPGTRLTVL.

The genes are TRBV2 and TRBJ1-3, with D unresolved. Germline V gene sequence: CDR1 SNHLY, CDR2 FYNNEI. Between the trimmed V and J ends, which lost 6 bases and 4 bases, there was a span of 16 bases. The CDR3 loop spans 15 amino acids. In DNA, the CDR3 is TGTGCCAGCAGCCGGATGACCGGCGTGGGAAACACCATATATTTT. It encodes CASSRMTGVGNTIYF.

This chain links TRBV11-3 with TRBJ2-5; D possibly uses TRBD1 or TRBD2 (5 bases each). This CDR3 has 15 amino acids. V was cut by 1 base and J by 1 base, with 10 bases left in between. In germline, CDR1 is SGHNT, CDR2 YENEEA. The CDR3: CASSLVRGPQETQYF. In nucleotides, the CDR3 is TGTGCCAGCAGCTTAGTTCGGGGACCCCAAGAGACCCAGTACTTC.

This clone was counted a few times. The rearrangement uses TRBV11-2 and TRBJ1-3; D remains ambiguous. Trimming stripped 3 bases from V and 4 bases from J, with 16 bases between. CDR3 size: 16 residues. In germline, CDR1 is SGHAT, CDR2 FQNNGV. The CDR3 is CASSLGFAGSGNTIYF. The CDR3 DNA sequence: TGTGCCAGCAGCTTGGGATTTGCGGGCTCGGGAAACACCATATATTTT.

There are a few counts of this clone. The V and J genes are TRBV2 and TRBJ1-1; D perhaps matches TRBD1 (5 bases). V was cut by 9 bases and J by 0 bases, with 11 bases left in between. Germline CDR1 SNHLY, CDR2 FYNNEI. This CDR3 comprises 13 residues. The CDR3 DNA reads as TGTGCCAGTTGGGACGGATTGAACACTGAAGCTTTCTTT. Amino acids: CASWDGLNTEAFF. Supplemented by reference TRBV2 and TRBJ1-1, the full variable domain reads EPEVTQTPSHQVTQMGQEVILRCVPISNHLYFYWYRQILGQKVEFLVSFYNNEISEKSEIFDDQFSVERPDGSNFTLKIRSTKLEDSAMYFCASWDGLNTEAFFGQGTRLTVV.

V gene TRBV2 combines with J gene TRBJ2-5; TRBD2 aligns across 10 bases. This CDR3 comprises 13 residues. The V and J ends lost 5 bases and 4 bases, in that order; junction bases with no gene match: 1. In germline, CDR1 is SNHLY, CDR2 FYNNEI. For the CDR3, the DNA is TGTGCCAGCAGTTGGACTAGCGGAGAGACCCAGTACTTC. Its translation: CASSWTSGETQYF.

V usage is TRBV5-1 and J usage is TRBJ2-2; D ambiguous. There are 15 residues in the CDR3. Germline V gene lookup returns CDR1 SGHRS and CDR2 YFSETQ. V lost 5 bases, J lost 0 bases, and 11 bases lay in between. In DNA form, the CDR3 reads TGCGCCAGCAGGATAGCAGCTGCGAACACCGGGGAGCTGTTTTTT. This translates into CASRIAAANTGELFF.

The chain uses TRBV18 and TRBJ1-2; no firm D call. The ends were cut back, 1 base at V and 7 bases at J, with 7 bases in the middle. Germline V gene lookup returns CDR1 KGHSH and CDR2 LQKENI. The CDR3 loop spans 12 amino acids. The CDR3 bases are TGTGCCAGCTCACCACAAAAGGGTGGCTACACCTTC. It specifies CASSPQKGGYTF.

This clone has a count of ten or more. Within the sample, other DNA sequences also encode this same CDR3. The chain recombines TRBV2 with TRBJ2-5, with 9 nucleotides matching TRBD1. This CDR3 is built from 13 residues. V shed 6 bases, J shed 5 bases, and the junction held 4 bases outside the gene matches. Germline V gene sequence: CDR1 SNHLY, CDR2 FYNNEI. The CDR3 loop reads CASSRDREETQYF. The CDR3, as DNA: TGTGCCAGCAGCAGGGACAGGGAGGAGACCCAGTACTTC.

V is TRBV10-3 and J is TRBJ1-1; 7 positions match TRBD1. The CDR3 extends over 14 amino acids. Looked up from germline, CDR1 is ENHRY and CDR2 is SYGVKD. The V gene end was trimmed by 8 bases and the J gene end by 0 bases; junction bases not matched to a gene: 6. The CDR3 nucleotides are TGTGCCATCGCGACGGGACAGTTGAACACTGAAGCTTTCTTT. Protein product: CAIATGQLNTEAFF.